This T cell receptor (beta chain) was found in a study of blood T cell repertoires in COVID-19. The CDR3 runs to 13 residues. V trimming: 6 bases; J trimming: 8 bases; junction bases outside the gene matches: 9. Germline V lookup: CDR1 MNHEY, CDR2 SMNVEV (reference sequence). Under the authors' procedure: Estimates of nucleated cell counts were drawn from the amplification of reference gene primers. This table comes from immunoSEQ multiplex PCR, and its TCRdb copy is limited to in-frame clones, with some not included. The DNA gave D and trimming, while V, J and clone size come from that table. The sample lists around 200,000 clones, 70% to 90% seen once, with 0.95% to 1.5% in the top ten. Categorization into cohorts depended on clinical history that participants reported.

The receptor was derived from a man aged 25-45 years who had recovered from COVID-19. The V and J genes are TRBV27 and TRBJ1-1, with TRBD1 matching 7 bases. The sample consisted of PBMCs or T cells enriched from blood (not recorded which). In DNA form, the CDR3 reads TGTGCCAGCAGGGTCGGGACAGCGTCAGAAGCTTTCTTT. Translated: CASRVGTASEAFF.